What follows describes a single T cell receptor (beta chain). Its target is unknown. The Oncomine TCR Beta short-read assay generated sequence data from the DNA of cultured CD4+ T cells. TCRdb recomputed calls from the PCR reads with MiXCR, one row per CDR3 protein. This sample has about 21,000 distinct CDR3 sequences, with approximately 48% found just once. The sample's treatment: roughly 11-day PBMC culture with coronavirus spike peptide pools or control peptides (ViraFEST assay). This sample stems from a study of vaccination and CD4 T cells after COVID-19. Study as a whole: Recovered patients in the cohort numbered six men and four women, two of them Hispanic.

This CDR3 has 15 residues. V was pared by 0 bases and J by 2 bases, with 10 bases between. In germline, CDR1 is SGHAT, CDR2 FQNNGV. The receptor was isolated from a human donor who had recovered from COVID-19. This chain connects TRBV11-2 to TRBJ1-2; weak D call: TRBD1 (5 bases). The source material was CD4+ T cells from blood, cultured in vitro. In nucleotides, the CDR3 is TGTGCCAGCAGCTTAGATTGGGGGGGGAACTATGGCTACACCTTC. Amino acids: CASSLDWGGNYGYTF.